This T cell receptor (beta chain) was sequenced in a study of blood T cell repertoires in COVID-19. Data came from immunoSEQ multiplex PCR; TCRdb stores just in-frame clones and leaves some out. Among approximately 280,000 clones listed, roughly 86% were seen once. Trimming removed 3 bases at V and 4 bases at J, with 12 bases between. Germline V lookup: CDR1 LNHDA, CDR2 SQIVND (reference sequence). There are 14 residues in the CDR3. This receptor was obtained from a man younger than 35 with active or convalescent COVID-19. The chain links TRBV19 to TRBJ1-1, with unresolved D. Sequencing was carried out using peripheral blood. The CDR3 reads CASSIRGIGTEAFF. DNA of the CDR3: TGTGCCAGTAGTATCAGAGGTATAGGCACTGAAGCTTTCTTT. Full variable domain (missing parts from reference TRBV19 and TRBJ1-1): DGGITQSPKYLFRKEGQNVTLSCEQNLNHDAMYWYRQDPGQGLRLIYYSQIVNDFQKGDIAEGYSVSREKKESFPLTVTSAQKNPTAFYLCASSIRGIGTEAFFGQGTRLTVV.